Below, 26 T cell receptor beta chains from the same sample are listed, as sequenced in a study of CD8+CD57+ T cells in acquired aplastic anemia. TCR beta VDJ and CDR3 profiles were obtained from a genomic DNA template. TCRdb called the reads again in MiXCR, with one record for every CDR3 protein. The profile shows roughly 190,000 distinct CDR3 sequences, roughly half of them singletons. The material sequenced was sorted CD4+, CD8+, or CD8+CD57+ T cells (not recorded which) from PBMCs. These receptors were taken from a human donor in good health, serving as a control.

On this clonotype: It is likely a read error, because the conserved phenylalanine at the end of the CDR3 is missing. The DNA is omitted, as the CDR3 cannot be located on it reliably, and the CDR3 follows TCRdb's listing. The rearrangement links TRBV10-1 to TRBJ1-1; the D call TRBD1 from the table was never checked on the DNA. The CDR3 is 11 residues long, counting both termini. CDR1 and CDR2 (germline): WNHNN, SYGVQD (reference sequence). CDR3 sequence reads: CASSGTGGDYY.

This clonotype was counted at least ten times. This rearrangement joins TRBV11-2 to TRBJ1-2; D is undetermined. The CDR3 consists of 15 residues. The V gene's germline CDR1 is SGHAT and CDR2 FQNNGV. V was trimmed by 1 base and J by 0 bases, leaving 9 bases between them. The CDR3 sequence is CASSLAPNTNYGYTF. CDR3 DNA: TGTGCCAGCAGCTTAGCGCCTAATACTAACTATGGCTACACCTTC.

This clonotype occurred a few times. This sequence joins TRBV24-1 and TRBJ2-3; D is unresolved. This CDR3 spans 15 amino acids. Trimming removed 4 bases at V and 6 bases at J, with 16 bases between. The V gene's germline CDR1 is KGHDR and CDR2 SFDVKD. In DNA, the CDR3 is TGTGCCACCAGTGACTTCGCGCGTCACGTGGATACGCAGTATTTT. This gives the protein CATSDFARHVDTQYF.

The CDR3 loop is CASSEAGYTQYF. CDR3 nucleotides: TGTGCCAGCAGTGAAGCTGGGTATACGCAGTATTTT. The genes are TRBV2 and TRBJ2-3; no definite D call. With 0 bases removed from V and 7 bases from J, the gap between germline ends came to 5 bases. This CDR3 has 12 residues. Germline CDR1 and CDR2: SNHLY and FYNNEI.

Many counts were recorded for this clonotype. This chain connects TRBV2 to TRBJ1-3; the D is unclear. This CDR3 is built from 14 residues. Germline V lookup: CDR1 SNHLY, CDR2 FYNNEI. Trimming removed 7 bases at V and 4 bases at J, with 14 bases between. Here the CDR3 DNA reads TGTGCCAGCACTTCGGGAGTGGCGGGAAACACCATATATTTT. Amino acid sequence: CASTSGVAGNTIYF.

This rearrangement joins TRBV29-1 to TRBJ2-5; TRBD1 matches 7 bases. Matching the DNA end better, TRBJ2-7 makes the J call doubtful. Germline loops: CDR1 SQVTM, CDR2 ANQGSEA. CDR3 size: 14 residues. Written as DNA, the CDR3 is TGCAGCGTTGAAACAGGGGCCTCCTCCTACGAGCAGTACTTC. Its translation: CSVETGASSYEQYF.

The chain employs TRBV19 and TRBJ2-3; 8 positions match TRBD2. The CDR3 is 17 amino acids. With 3 bases clipped from V and 11 bases from J, the junction kept 19 bases outside the gene matches. CDR1 and CDR2 (germline): LNHDA, SQIVND (reference sequence). The CDR3 reads CASSILGGAGFSNEQYF. The CDR3, as DNA: TGTGCCAGTAGTATCCTCGGGGGGGCCGGTTTTTCCAATGAGCAGTATTTT.

Worth noting for this clonotype: Mismatch with germline at one junction end may stem from a read error. The chain employs TRBV19 and TRBJ2-7; D uncertain. CDR1 and CDR2 from the germline V gene are LNHDA and SQIVND (reference sequence). The CDR3 sequence is 13 residues long. The CDR3 sequence: CTSSTAGEDEQYF. The CDR3 region has the DNA TGTACCAGTAGTACGGCAGGCGAGGACGAGCAGTACTTC.

This clonotype was counted at least ten times. The genes are TRBV12-3 or TRBV12-4 and TRBJ1-1; 8 nucleotides align to TRBD1. The CDR3 contains 15 residues. After removal of 1 base from V and 1 base from J, the junction contained 2 bases not matched to a gene. The CDR3 nucleotides are TGTGCCAGCAGTTTAGGAGGACAGGGGAACACTGAAGCTTTCTTT. Residues: CASSLGGQGNTEAFF.

The genes are TRBV19 and TRBJ1-3; D gene unclear. This CDR3 is built from 14 residues. Germline V gives CDR1 LNHDA, CDR2 SQIVND (reference sequence). Deletions cut 6 bases from V and 3 bases from J, with 12 bases between. The CDR3 DNA reads as TGTGCCAGTAGCAGCGGCCTGGGTGGAAACACCATATATTTT. Translation gives CASSSGLGGNTIYF. The full variable domain, completed using reference TRBV19 and TRBJ1-3, is DGGITQSPKYLFRKEGQNVTLSCEQNLNHDAMYWYRQDPGQGLRLIYYSQIVNDFQKGDIAEGYSVSREKKESFPLTVTSAQKNPTAFYLCASSSGLGGNTIYFGEGSWLTVV.

This clonotype was counted ten times or more. The rearrangement links TRBV4-3 to TRBJ2-1, with D hard to call. Trimming stripped 0 bases from V and 7 bases from J, with 7 bases between. Germline V CDR1 and CDR2: LGHNA, YSLEER. The CDR3 length is 13 residues. The CDR3 DNA reads as TGCGCCAGCAGCCAAGAGGCGCAGAATGAGCAGTTCTTC. As protein: CASSQEAQNEQFF.

Concerning this clonotype: This may be a read error: a much more frequent sequence differs by one nucleotide. The chain combines TRBV10-3 with TRBJ2-5; no clear D. The CDR3 runs 13 residues. In germline, CDR1 is ENHRY, CDR2 SYGVKD. V was pared by 10 bases and J by 1 base, with 13 bases between. The CDR3: CASRPTAQETQYF. The CDR3 DNA is TGTGCCAGCCGACCGACGGCCCAAGAGACCCAGTACTTC.

The chain combines TRBV15 with TRBJ1-6; a weak D match, TRBD1 (6 bases). The CDR3 covers 15 residues. CDR1 is LNHNV and CDR2 is YYDKDF in the germline V gene (reference sequence). Trimming shortened V by 3 bases and J by 7 bases, and 13 bases separated the two germline ends. The DNA for the CDR3 is TGTGCCACCAGCAGTCCGGACAGACGAAATTCACCCCTCCACTTT. This codes for CATSSPDRRNSPLHF.

This clonotype was seen only a few times. The rearrangement joins TRBV7-9 to TRBJ2-3; TRBD2 agrees at 11 bases. In germline, CDR1 is SEHNR, CDR2 FQNEAQ (reference sequence). The CDR3 is 16 amino acids. J gave up 3 bases and V 4 bases, and 6 bases lay outside the gene matches. The CDR3 protein is CASSYLTSGDTDTQYF. CDR3 sequence (DNA): TGTGCCAGCAGCTACCTGACTAGCGGGGATACAGATACGCAGTATTTT.

This chain connects TRBV7-8 to TRBJ2-2; no definite D call. CDR1 and CDR2 from the germline V gene are SGHVS and FQNEAQ. V was shortened by 0 bases and J by 4 bases, with 9 bases between the two germline ends. This CDR3 has 15 amino acids. The CDR3 region is CASSLAIRSTGELFF. In nucleotides, the CDR3 is TGTGCCAGCAGCTTAGCGATCAGGAGCACCGGGGAGCTGTTTTTT.

Turning to this clonotype: Germline is not matched at one junction end, which may reflect a read error. The chain employs TRBV7-2 and TRBJ1-2, with 7 bases identical to TRBD1. There are 14 residues in the CDR3. Germline assignment: CDR1 SGHTA and CDR2 FQGNSA. CDR3 protein: CASSLTGQAIITAF. DNA of the CDR3: TGTGCCAGCAGCTTAACTGGACAGGCGATTATAACCGCCTTC.

This clonotype was seen repeatedly, ten times or more. J is TRBJ1-1 and V is TRBV19; a possible D gene is TRBD1 (6 bases). The germline CDR1 and CDR2 sequences are LNHDA and SQIVND (reference sequence). This CDR3 is built from 14 residues. The ends were cut back, 7 bases at V and 8 bases at J, with 20 bases in the middle. CDR3 residues: CASTPSTGMIEAFF. The CDR3 DNA reads as TGTGCCAGTACTCCCTCGACAGGTATGATCGAAGCTTTCTTT. Variable domain in full (rest from reference TRBV19 and TRBJ1-1): DGGITQSPKYLFRKEGQNVTLSCEQNLNHDAMYWYRQDPGQGLRLIYYSQIVNDFQKGDIAEGYSVSREKKESFPLTVTSAQKNPTAFYLCASTPSTGMIEAFFGQGTRLTVV.

Points on this clonotype: Sequence at one end of the junction differs from germline and may be a read error. V is TRBV10-3 and J is TRBJ2-7, with 12 bases that match TRBD2. The CDR3 is 18 residues long. CDR1 and CDR2 (germline): ENHRY, SYGVKD. Here the CDR3 DNA reads TGTGCCAGCAGTGAACGAAGTCTAGCGGGGGGGAGCTCCTACGAGCAGTACTTC. Amino acid sequence: CASSERSLAGGSSYEQYF.

This clonotype has a count of ten or more. V and J are TRBV20-1 and TRBJ2-7; TRBD2 matches at 9 bases. V lost 3 bases to trimming and J lost 0 bases; unmatched junction nucleotides: 9. CDR3 size: 16 residues. Germline V gene sequence: CDR1 DFQATT, CDR2 SNEGSKA (reference sequence). DNA of the CDR3: TGCAGTGCTAGCCTTTTAGCGGGGGCGATCTCCTACGAGCAGTACTTC. As protein: CSASLLAGAISYEQYF.

The gene calls are TRBV7-2 and TRBJ1-3; maybe TRBD1 (5 bases). CDR1 is SGHTA and CDR2 is FQGNSA in the germline V gene. This CDR3 region has 16 residues. V lost 5 bases to trimming and J lost 8 bases, with 22 bases between them. In nucleotides, the CDR3 is TGTGCCAGCAGCCCCCTCCTAGCGGGGGACGGCGACACCATATATTTT. Protein sequence: CASSPLLAGDGDTIYF.

The chain links TRBV10-3 to TRBJ1-6, with D uncertain. The CDR3 runs to 13 residues. In germline, CDR1 is ENHRY, CDR2 SYGVKD. Trimming removed 3 bases from V and 3 bases from J, with 3 bases in between. CDR3 nucleotides: TGTGCCATCAGTGACAGCTATAATTCACCCCTCCACTTT. Encoded protein: CAISDSYNSPLHF.

This clonotype was found many times. This rearrangement joins TRBV5-1 to TRBJ2-3; D might be TRBD1 (6 bases). Germline CDR1 reads SGHRS; CDR2 reads YFSETQ. V was pared by 7 bases and J by 5 bases, with 17 bases between. The CDR3 contains 14 residues. The CDR3 DNA reads TGCGCCAGCTCCAGGGGAGAATTAGGAGATACGCAGTATTTT. Protein: CASSRGELGDTQYF. Supplemented by reference TRBV5-1 and TRBJ2-3, the full variable domain reads KAGVTQTPRYLIKTRGQQVTLSCSPISGHRSVSWYQQTPGQGLQFLFEYFSETQRNKGNFPGRFSGRQFSNSRSEMNVSTLELGDSALYLCASSRGELGDTQYFGPGTRLTVL.

The chain has TRBV7-8 and TRBJ2-2; 9 nucleotides match TRBD2. From germline, CDR1 is SGHVS and CDR2 FQNEAQ. The CDR3 covers 18 residues. J was trimmed by 3 bases and V by 10 bases; bases with no gene match: 18. The CDR3 DNA reads TGTGCCACCTTACCAACGAGCGGGAGGACTCCAGACACCGGGGAGCTGTTTTTT. Its protein is CATLPTSGRTPDTGELFF.

This clonotype was seen only once. One end of the junction is discordant with germline, which a read error may explain. The V gene is TRBV7-3, the J gene TRBJ2-3; the match to TRBD1 covers 10 bases. The germline V gene has CDR1 SGHTA and CDR2 FQGTGA. CDR3 length equals 15 residues. The CDR3 sequence: CASSQGQGSTDTQYF. The CDR3 bases are TGTGCCAGCAGCCAGGGACAGGGGAGTACAGATACGCAGTACTTT.

This clonotype was seen many times. The DNA for the CDR3 is TGTGCCAGCAGCTTATCTCACGTAGGGGGGGCTGAAGATACGCAGTATTTT. This translates into CASSLSHVGGAEDTQYF. The rearrangement joins TRBV7-2 to TRBJ2-3, with D maybe TRBD2 (7 bases). The CDR3 sequence is 17 residues long. Per the germline V gene, CDR1 is SGHTA and CDR2 is FQGNSA. Trimming stripped 2 bases from V and 5 bases from J, with 20 bases between.

This clonotype was found a few times. J is TRBJ1-1 and V is TRBV6-5; D uncertain. This CDR3 has 12 amino acids. The germline V gene encodes CDR1 MNHEY and CDR2 SVGAGI. Trimming took 7 bases from V and 1 from J, leaving 7 bases between them. This CDR3 is CASTNPNTEAFF. The CDR3 region has the DNA TGTGCCAGCACAAACCCGAACACTGAAGCTTTCTTT.